This T cell receptor (beta chain) was recorded in a study of shared clonotypes between healthy human individuals. General study findings and limits: Represented diversity, genetic and exposure-history alike, was limited by few donors. Among donors, the sharing of clonotypes was expected to be influenced by sequencing depth.

Germline V gives CDR1 SGHRS, CDR2 YFSETQ. CDR3 length equals 15 residues. V gave up 4 bases and J gave up 0 bases, with 10 bases separating them. Comment on this clone: The antigen is not known.

Some clones are missing from TCRdb's copy, which holds only in-frame ones; the method was immunoSEQ multiplex PCR. The data contain around 2,000,000 clones, 85% to 95% of them seen just once; the ten biggest clones take up roughly 0.13%. Donors comprised healthy HIV-negative adults lacking recent acute infections or vaccinations. CD4+ cells underwent separation, giving CD45RA+ naive and CD45RA-negative memory subsets. The TCR was taken from a man aged 18 to 30 in good health. This chain connects TRBV5-1 to TRBJ1-4; perhaps TRBD1 as D (5 bases). Sequencing was performed on naive CD4+ T cells sorted from blood. Sample subset: CD45RA+ positively selected. The CDR3 loop is CASSPGRATNEKLFF. CDR3 coding DNA: TGCGCCAGCAGCCCAGGGCGGGCAACTAATGAAAAACTGTTTTTT. The whole variable domain, filled in from reference TRBV5-1 and TRBJ1-4, reads KAGVTQTPRYLIKTRGQQVTLSCSPISGHRSVSWYQQTPGQGLQFLFEYFSETQRNKGNFPGRFSGRQFSNSRSEMNVSTLELGDSALYLCASSPGRATNEKLFFGSGTQLSVL.